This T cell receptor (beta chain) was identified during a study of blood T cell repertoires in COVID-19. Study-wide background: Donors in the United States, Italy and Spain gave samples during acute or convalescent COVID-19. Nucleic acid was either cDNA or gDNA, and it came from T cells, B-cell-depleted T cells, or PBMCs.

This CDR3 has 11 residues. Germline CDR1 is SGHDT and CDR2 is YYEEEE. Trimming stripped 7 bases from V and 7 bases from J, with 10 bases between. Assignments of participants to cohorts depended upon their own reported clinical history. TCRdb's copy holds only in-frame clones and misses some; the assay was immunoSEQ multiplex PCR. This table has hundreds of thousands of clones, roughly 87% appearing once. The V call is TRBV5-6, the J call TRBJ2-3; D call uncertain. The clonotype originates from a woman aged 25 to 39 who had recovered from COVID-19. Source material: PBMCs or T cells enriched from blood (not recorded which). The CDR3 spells CASLGSNTQYF. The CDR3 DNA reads TGTGCCAGCCTAGGCAGTAATACGCAGTATTTT.